The clone carrying this TCR beta chain showed up just once. The data were taken from a study of response to subunit inactivated influenza vaccine. TCRdb redid the calling of the RT-PCR reads with MiXCR, one entry per CDR3 protein. The sample yields about 540,000 distinct CDR3 sequences, roughly a quarter seen once. CDR3 length: 16 amino acids. Germline V lookup: CDR1 SNHLY, CDR2 FYNNEI. The V end lost 8 bases, the J end lost 1 base, and 15 bases lay between the germline ends. The data also belong to a second study, concerning T cells expressing NK-cell markers. Per that paper: UMIs accompanied the 5'RACE template switching by which TCR beta cDNA was made. The study found these clonotypes also leading the CD3+CD56-NKG2C+ fraction in four donors. The study did not resolve the HCMV specificity of expanded NKG2C+ T cell clones.

Sequenced here: CD4+ T cells sorted from PBMCs, sampled roughly 12 days after vaccination. The clonotype comes from a man aged 50 to 59 who received an inactivated influenza vaccine. The genes are TRBV2 and TRBJ2-6; no firm D call. CDR3 coding DNA: TGTGCCAGCTGCCTTAGGTGGGGTTCTGGGGCCAACGTCCTGACTTTC. Its protein product is CASCLRWGSGANVLTF.